The 2 T cell receptor beta chains below were found in one sample sequenced in a study of CD8+ T cells in alopecia areata. Sequencing relied on a cDNA template that was reverse transcribed from extracted RNA. The protocol was immunoSEQ multiplex PCR, while the TCRdb copy is restricted to in-frame clones and leaves out a portion. The sample yields over 200,000 clones, roughly 57% seen once. Specimen: CD4+ T cells sorted from blood, collected at week 0. The source is a human donor with alopecia areata.

DNA of the CDR3: TGCAGCGGAGCGTCTGGGGCAGGCTACACCTTC. Its translation is CSGASGAGYTF. This chain joins TRBV29-1 and TRBJ1-2; a possible D gene is TRBD1 (5 bases). V dropped 7 bases and J dropped 8 bases, with 14 bases sitting between them. The CDR3 loop spans 11 amino acids. Germline lookup yields CDR1 SQVTM and CDR2 ANQGSEA.

This CDR3 is CASSEEGNTEAFF. CDR3 nucleotide sequence: TGTGCCAGCAGTGAAGAGGGGAACACTGAAGCTTTCTTT. The chain uses TRBV6-1 and TRBJ1-1; D not resolved. The V and J ends lost 1 base and 1 base respectively, with 4 bases between them. The CDR3 has 13 amino acids. The V gene's germline CDR1 is MNHNS and CDR2 SASEGT.